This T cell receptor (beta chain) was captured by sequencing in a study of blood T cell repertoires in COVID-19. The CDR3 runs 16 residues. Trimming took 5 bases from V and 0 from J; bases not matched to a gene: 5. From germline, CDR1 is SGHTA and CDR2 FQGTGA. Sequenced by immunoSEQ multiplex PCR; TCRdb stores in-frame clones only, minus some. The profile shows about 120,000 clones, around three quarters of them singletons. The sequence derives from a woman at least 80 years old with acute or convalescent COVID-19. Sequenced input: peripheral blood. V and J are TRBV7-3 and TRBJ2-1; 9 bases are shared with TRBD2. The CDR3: CASSAAGGLSYNEQFF. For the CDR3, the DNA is TGTGCCAGCAGCGCAGCGGGGGGACTCTCCTACAATGAGCAGTTCTTC.